Below are 18 T cell receptor beta chains sequenced from a single sample in a study of regulatory T cells in long-lasting Graves disease. Time point in this sample: newly diagnosed GD, antithyroid drugs for less than 3 months. The TCR library was prepared using RNA isolated from PBMCs. Arm-PCR of CDR3 regions with iRepertoire HTBI primers generated TCR beta libraries. One entry per CDR3 protein results from TCRdb running MiXCR on the multiplex PCR reads. The sample lists fewer than 650,000 distinct CDR3 sequences, 15% to 20% seen once, with 18% in the top ten. These data were also reused for a study on T cells in Graves' hyperthyroidism and ophthalmopathy.

The specimen was peripheral blood mononuclear cells (PBMCs), collected at new diagnosis, from a patient treated with antithyroid drugs. The receptor source for this set is a woman aged 30 to 39 with Graves disease.

There are a few counts of this clonotype. The CDR3 sequence: CSARRGPDTQYF. For the CDR3, the DNA is TGCAGTGCTAGGAGGGGGCCTGATACGCAGTATTTT. The chain uses TRBV20-1 and TRBJ2-3; TRBD1 matches at 7 bases. There are 12 residues in the CDR3. Germline CDR1 DFQATT, CDR2 SNEGSKA (reference sequence). With V trimmed by 3 bases and J by 6 bases, 3 bases remained unmatched.

V gene TRBV18 combines with J gene TRBJ1-5, with unresolved D. Trimming removed 5 bases at V and 0 bases at J, with 14 bases between. This CDR3 is 16 amino acids long. Per the germline V gene, CDR1 is KGHSH and CDR2 is LQKENI. DNA for the CDR3: TGTGCCAGCTCATCGGAGGAATTACTTAGCAATCAGCCCCAGCATTTT. Protein sequence: CASSSEELLSNQPQHF.

The table lists this clonotype with many counts. V and J are TRBV11-2 and TRBJ2-7, with D uncertain. This CDR3 has 14 amino acids. The germline V gene has CDR1 SGHAT and CDR2 FQNNGV. Trimming left V 5 bases short and J 0 bases short, with 11 bases between. In DNA, the CDR3 is TGTGCCAGCAGCCCGAACCTCAGCTCCTACGAGCAGTACTTC. Protein product: CASSPNLSSYEQYF.

The CDR3 reads CASSQDEQGYEKLFF. Written as DNA, the CDR3 is TGTGCCAGCAGCCAAGATGAGCAGGGGTATGAAAAACTGTTTTTT. The V and J genes are TRBV7-9 and TRBJ1-4; D is possibly TRBD1 (6 bases). Trimming pared 5 bases from V and 6 bases from J, leaving 16 bases between. The CDR3 loop spans 15 amino acids. Germline loops: CDR1 SEHNR, CDR2 FQNEAQ (reference sequence).

This clonotype turned up a few times. V is TRBV30 and J is TRBJ2-7; possibly TRBD1 for D (5 bases). V was clipped by 1 base and J by 2 bases, with 9 bases between them. Germline loops: CDR1 GTSNPN, CDR2 SVGIG (reference sequence). The CDR3 is 13 residues long. The CDR3 protein is CAWSAVGPYEQYF. The CDR3 coding sequence is TGTGCCTGGAGTGCCGTGGGGCCCTACGAGCAGTACTTC. The entire variable domain, with the rest obtained from reference TRBV30 and TRBJ2-7, is as follows: SQTIHQWPATLVQPVGSPLSLECTVEGTSNPNLYWYRQAAGRGLQLLFYSVGIGQISSEVPQNLSASRPQDRQFILSSKKLLLSDSGFYLCAWSAVGPYEQYFGPGTRLTVT.

In its sample, this clonotype was seen a few times. The chain joins TRBV7-3 to TRBJ2-1, with unresolved D. The V gene lost 5 bases and the J gene lost 9 bases, with 17 bases spanning the gap. This CDR3 has 14 amino acids. Germline V gene data show CDR1 as SGHTA and CDR2 as FQGTGA. For the CDR3, the DNA is TGTGCCAGCAGCCTCCAAGGCGTTGGAAGTGAGCAGTTCTTC. Amino acids: CASSLQGVGSEQFF.

This clonotype was counted many times. The rearrangement uses TRBV28 and TRBJ1-2; D remains ambiguous. The CDR3 length is 13 residues. V gave up 6 bases and J gave up 5 bases, with 13 bases separating them. The germline V gene encodes CDR1 MDHEN and CDR2 SYDVKM. CDR3 DNA: TGTGCCAGCAGCAAATGGGGAATATATGGCTACACCTTC. Protein: CASSKWGIYGYTF.

The rearrangement joins TRBV18 to TRBJ2-1; 10 positions agree with TRBD2. V was clipped by 3 bases and J by 5 bases; unmatched bases: 4. CDR1 is KGHSH, CDR2 LQKENI, per germline. The CDR3 runs to 15 residues. The chain's CDR3 is CASSPTSGSHNEQFF. In DNA, the CDR3 is TGTGCCAGCTCACCGACTAGCGGGTCCCACAATGAGCAGTTCTTC.

In this sample, this clonotype turned up a few times. CDR3: CATSVGDTGTGNEQFF. The CDR3 nucleotides are TGTGCCACCAGTGTCGGAGATACCGGGACAGGGAATGAGCAGTTCTTC. This chain connects TRBV24-1 to TRBJ2-1, with 9 positions matching TRBD1. The length of the CDR3 is 16 residues. Germline CDR1 is KGHDR and CDR2 is SFDVKD. V trimming: 5 bases; J trimming: 7 bases; junction bases outside the gene matches: 11.

The V and J genes are TRBV19 and TRBJ1-6, with D unclear. Looked up from germline, CDR1 is LNHDA and CDR2 is SQIVND (reference sequence). With 5 bases removed from V and 5 bases from J, the gap between germline ends came to 4 bases. The CDR3 length is 12 residues. The CDR3 DNA is TGTGCCAGTAGTTTCGATAATTCACCCCTCCACTTT. Amino acids: CASSFDNSPLHF.

The rearrangement joins TRBV7-3 to TRBJ2-2, with D perhaps TRBD2 (7 bases). Germline V gene lookup returns CDR1 SGHTA and CDR2 FQGTGA. The CDR3 totals 15 residues. V lost 6 bases and J lost 3, with 14 bases in between. The CDR3 region has the DNA TGTGCCAGCAGACCGGGGGGCCCCGACACCGGGGAGCTGTTTTTT. It codes for CASRPGGPDTGELFF.

This clonotype has ten or more counts. This rearrangement joins TRBV3-1 to TRBJ1-1; the D is unclear. This CDR3 has 12 residues. V was trimmed by 3 bases and J by 4 bases, leaving 6 bases between them. The germline V gene encodes CDR1 LGHDT and CDR2 YNNKEL (reference sequence). The CDR3 spells CASSHATTEAFF. DNA for the CDR3: TGTGCCAGCAGCCATGCCACCACTGAAGCTTTCTTT.

This clonotype has just a few counts. The chain joins TRBV12-3 or TRBV12-4 to TRBJ2-2; 7 nucleotides match TRBD2. After removal of 8 bases from V and 5 bases from J, the junction contained 8 bases not matched to a gene. The CDR3 runs to 14 residues. CDR3 in DNA: TGTGCCAGCGGGAGACGGGAGGTAACCGGGGAGCTGTTTTTT. Encoded protein: CASGRREVTGELFF.

Comment on this clonotype: One junction end disagrees with the germline gene, perhaps due to a read error. The rearrangement uses TRBV11-2 and TRBJ2-5; D possibly matches TRBD1 or TRBD2 (6 bases each). Germline CDR1 is SGHAT and CDR2 is FQNNGV. The CDR3 loop spans 12 amino acids. The CDR3 here is CASSLDPARGDF. The CDR3 region has the DNA TGTGCCAGCAGCTTAGACCCAGCAAGGGGGGACTTC.

This clonotype was counted many times. Germline and junction disagree at one end, which may indicate a read error. J is TRBJ2-3 and V is TRBV5-1, with D maybe TRBD1 (6 bases). The CDR3 runs 15 residues. CDR1 is SGHRS, CDR2 YFSETQ, per germline. CDR3 sequence: CASSPTGPAVDTQYF. Written as DNA, the CDR3 is TGTGCCAGCAGCCCGACAGGCCCGGCTGTGGATACGCAGTATTTT.

The V gene is TRBV5-6, the J gene TRBJ1-3; 10 positions match TRBD1. The germline V gene encodes CDR1 SGHDT and CDR2 YYEEEE. This CDR3 is built from 15 residues. V shed 4 bases and J 3 bases; nucleotides not matched to a gene: 4. The chain's CDR3 is CASSRDRGFGNTIYF. The CDR3 nucleotides read TGTGCCAGCAGCAGGGACAGGGGCTTTGGAAACACCATATATTTT.

Only a few counts were recorded for this clonotype. The V gene is TRBV20-1, the J gene TRBJ2-7; tentative D call: TRBD2 (5 bases). Germline assignment: CDR1 DFQATT and CDR2 SNEGSKA (reference sequence). This CDR3 is built from 14 residues. The ends were cut back, 3 bases at V and 3 bases at J, with 15 bases in the middle. CDR3 sequence reads: CSARKGLAYYEQYF. The CDR3 DNA is TGCAGTGCTAGGAAAGGGCTAGCCTACTACGAGCAGTACTTC.

The table lists this clonotype with a few counts. The chain joins TRBV27 to TRBJ1-1; D not certain. The ends were cut back, 5 bases at V and 5 bases at J, with 12 bases in the middle. The V gene's germline CDR1 is MNHEY and CDR2 SMNVEV (reference sequence). The CDR3 covers 13 residues. The CDR3 reads CASSRWVETEAFF. The CDR3 coding sequence is TGTGCCAGCAGTCGGTGGGTGGAGACTGAAGCTTTCTTT.